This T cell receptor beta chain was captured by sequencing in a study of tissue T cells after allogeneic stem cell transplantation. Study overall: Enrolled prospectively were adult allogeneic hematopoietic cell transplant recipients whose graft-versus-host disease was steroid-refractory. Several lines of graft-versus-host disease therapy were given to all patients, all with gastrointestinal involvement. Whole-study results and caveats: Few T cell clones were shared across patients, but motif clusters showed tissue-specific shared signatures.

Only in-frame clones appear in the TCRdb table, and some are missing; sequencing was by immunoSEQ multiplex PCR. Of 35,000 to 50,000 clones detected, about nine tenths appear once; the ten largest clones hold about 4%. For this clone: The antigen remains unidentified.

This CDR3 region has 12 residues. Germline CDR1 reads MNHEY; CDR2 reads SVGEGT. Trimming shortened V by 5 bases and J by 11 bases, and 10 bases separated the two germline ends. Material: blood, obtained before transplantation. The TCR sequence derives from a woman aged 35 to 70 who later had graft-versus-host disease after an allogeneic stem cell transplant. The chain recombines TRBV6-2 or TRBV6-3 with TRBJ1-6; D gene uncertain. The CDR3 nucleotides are TGTGCCAGCAGTCTCACAACGGCACCCCTCCACTTT. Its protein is CASSLTTAPLHF.